These 2 T cell receptor beta chains originate from one sample sequenced in a study of Ad26.COV2.S vaccination and SARS-CoV-2 variants. Sequenced by immunoSEQ multiplex PCR; TCRdb stores in-frame clones only, minus some. This table holds some 340,000 clones, 86% found once. Treatment: about 20 received Ad26.COV2.S at low or high dose, single or two shots; a few received placebo; per-sample allocation not given. Specimen acquisition occurred on day 63 following the initial vaccine or placebo injection. Here the sequenced sample was peripheral blood, taken in a trial of Ad26.COV2.S vaccine versus placebo. The receptors shown here come from a person between 18 and 59 years old who received the Ad26.COV2.S COVID-19 vaccine or a placebo.

This chain joins TRBV6-6 and TRBJ2-1; 7 nucleotides match TRBD2. Germline CDR1 MNHNY, CDR2 SVGAGI (reference sequence). This CDR3 has 14 residues. V trimming: 4 bases; J trimming: 6 bases; junction bases outside the gene matches: 6. The CDR3 DNA follows: TGTGCCAGCAGTTCCGCGGGGGTCATCAATGAGCAGTTCTTC. The encoded protein is CASSSAGVINEQFF.

The V gene is TRBV6-2 or TRBV6-3, the J gene TRBJ2-7; D may be TRBD1 (6 bases). The germline gives CDR1 MNHEY, CDR2 SVGEGT. Trimming took off 2 bases at V and 3 bases at J, with 8 bases between the two ends. The CDR3 spans 13 residues. Written as DNA, the CDR3 is TGTGCCAGCAGTTACGGGGGCCTCTACGAGCAGTACTTC. Translation: CASSYGGLYEQYF.